These 23 T cell receptor beta chains share one sample of origin, sequenced in a study of OX40 agonist ivuxolimab in advanced cancers. Assay used: immunoSEQ multiplex PCR; TCRdb lists only in-frame clones, some missing. The table records tens of thousands of clones, around 90% of them present only once. Sample: CD4+ or CD8+ T cells sorted from blood, taken in a trial of the OX40 agonist ivuxolimab. These receptors were taken from an adult with an advanced solid tumor such as melanoma, head and neck, liver or kidney cancer.

J is TRBJ1-3 and V is TRBV19, with unresolved D. Trimming left V 4 bases short and J 2 bases short, with 9 bases between. Germline CDR1 reads LNHDA; CDR2 reads SQIVND (reference sequence). CDR3 length: 14 amino acids. The CDR3: CASSTGEPGNTIYF. CDR3 bases: TGTGCCAGTAGTACCGGCGAACCTGGAAACACCATATATTTT.

The chain carries TRBV4-1 and TRBJ2-6; 8 nucleotides align to TRBD2. The CDR3 has 19 amino acids. Germline CDR1 reads MGHRA; CDR2 reads YSYEKL. The V segment lost 0 bases and the J segment 0 bases; nucleotides outside the gene matches: 7. In DNA form, the CDR3 reads TGCGCCAGCAGCCAAGATTATACGGGGGGGTACTCTGGGGCCAACGTCCTGACTTTC. This encodes CASSQDYTGGYSGANVLTF.

The rearrangement uses TRBV4-1 and TRBJ1-5; D remains unclear. CDR1 and CDR2 from the germline V gene are MGHRA and YSYEKL. V was pared by 0 bases and J by 5 bases, with 11 bases between. The length of the CDR3 is 15 residues. The CDR3 nucleotides read TGCGCCAGCAGCCAAGATTTCGGGCTTCATCAGCCCCAGCATTTT. Amino acid sequence: CASSQDFGLHQPQHF.

The chain combines TRBV7-3 with TRBJ2-2; D is unresolved. The CDR3 runs to 14 residues. V lost 3 bases, J lost 5 bases, and 10 bases lay in between. Germline CDR1 reads SGHTA; CDR2 reads FQGTGA. CDR3 amino acids: CASSLGAKTGELFF. The CDR3, as DNA: TGTGCCAGCAGCTTGGGTGCCAAAACCGGGGAGCTGTTTTTT.

The V gene is TRBV11-2, the J gene TRBJ2-5; D gene uncertain. Germline assignment: CDR1 SGHAT and CDR2 FQNNGV. V was cut by 7 bases and J by 5 bases, with 14 bases left in between. The CDR3 totals 13 residues. The CDR3 protein is CASKGAKGETQYF. The CDR3 coding sequence is TGTGCCAGCAAAGGAGCAAAAGGGGAGACCCAGTACTTC.

The chain couples TRBV19 to TRBJ1-1, with 7 bases matching TRBD1. Germline CDR1 LNHDA, CDR2 SQIVND (reference sequence). The CDR3 runs to 16 residues. V lost 6 bases to trimming and J lost 1 base; unmatched junction nucleotides: 11. In DNA form, the CDR3 reads TGTGCCAGTAGGCCCCAGGGGGTGAGTGGGAACACTGAAGCTTTCTTT. Its translation is CASRPQGVSGNTEAFF.

V usage is TRBV5-4 and J usage is TRBJ2-1; maybe TRBD2 (6 bases). Germline assignment: CDR1 SGHNT and CDR2 YYREEE (reference sequence). The CDR3 covers 13 residues. Trimming pared 6 bases from V and 12 bases from J, leaving 19 bases between. The CDR3 reads CASTPGEAFGQFF. In DNA form, the CDR3 reads TGTGCCAGCACCCCGGGGGAGGCGTTTGGGCAGTTCTTC.

The V call is TRBV6-6, the J call TRBJ2-2, with 7 bases fitting TRBD2. The CDR3 is made up of 15 amino acids. Per the germline V gene, CDR1 is MNHNY and CDR2 is SVGAGI (reference sequence). Trimming removed 8 bases from V and 5 bases from J; junction bases left unmatched: 11. The DNA of the CDR3 is TGTGCCAGCCGAACGGGGCTAGCGGAGACCGGGGAGCTGTTTTTT. Translation: CASRTGLAETGELFF.

V and J are TRBV19 and TRBJ2-3; 7 positions match TRBD1. Germline trimming cut 3 bases from V and 0 bases from J; bases unmatched to any gene: 3. Germline V lookup: CDR1 LNHDA, CDR2 SQIVND (reference sequence). This CDR3 is built from 15 residues. The chain's CDR3 is CASSIMGQSTDTQYF. CDR3 coding DNA: TGTGCCAGTAGTATTATGGGACAGAGCACAGATACGCAGTATTTT.

The chain combines TRBV7-2 with TRBJ2-7, with 8 bases that match TRBD1. CDR1 is SGHTA, CDR2 FQGNSA, per germline. Trimming at V came to 1 base and at J to 4 bases, leaving 6 bases not matched to a gene. The CDR3 sequence is 15 residues long. The CDR3 DNA sequence: TGTGCCAGCAGCTTAGGGACAGGGTGGTCTTACGAGCAGTACTTC. Translation: CASSLGTGWSYEQYF.

This clone is a singleton in its sample. The chain links TRBV11-2 to TRBJ2-6; D is perhaps TRBD1 (6 bases). The CDR3 spans 17 residues. V was shortened by 2 bases and J by 0 bases, with 11 bases between the two germline ends. Germline loops: CDR1 SGHAT, CDR2 FQNNGV. The CDR3 DNA reads as TGTGCCAGCAGCTTATATTGGGACACCTCTGGGGCCAACGTCCTGACTTTC. It is translated as CASSLYWDTSGANVLTF.

V and J are TRBV2 and TRBJ1-5; 7 bases are a match to TRBD1. In germline, CDR1 is SNHLY, CDR2 FYNNEI. The CDR3 covers 16 residues. The V gene end was trimmed by 5 bases and the J gene end by 2 bases; junction bases not matched to a gene: 9. The CDR3 spells CASSPQTGTGNQPQHF. In nucleotides, the CDR3 is TGTGCCAGCAGTCCTCAGACAGGGACGGGCAATCAGCCCCAGCATTTT.

J is TRBJ2-2 and V is TRBV15, with a weak D call TRBD2 (5 bases). The germline V and J ends were trimmed by 0 bases and 7 bases, with 15 bases remaining between them. This CDR3 is 16 amino acids long. Germline values: CDR1 LNHNV, CDR2 YYDKDF (reference sequence). The CDR3 nucleotides are TGTGCCACCAGCAGAGATCGAAGTACTCGGGGCGGGGAGCTGTTTTTT. Translating it yields CATSRDRSTRGGELFF.

The V and J genes are TRBV5-1 and TRBJ2-5; a possible D gene is TRBD2 (5 bases). Germline-derived CDR1 and CDR2 are SGHRS and YFSETQ. The CDR3 consists of 13 residues. V lost 1 base and J lost 5, with 9 bases in between. The CDR3 loop reads CASSLFPGETQYF. The CDR3 DNA is TGCGCCAGCAGCTTGTTTCCGGGGGAGACCCAGTACTTC.

The rearrangement joins TRBV7-2 to TRBJ2-7; 7 nucleotides align to TRBD2. Germline CDR1 is SGHTA and CDR2 is FQGNSA. The trim removed 1 base at V and 3 bases at J, leaving 6 bases unmatched. The CDR3 sequence is 15 residues long. CDR3 in amino acids: CASSLGVGGGYEQYF. DNA of the CDR3: TGTGCCAGCAGCTTAGGAGTGGGCGGGGGCTACGAGCAGTACTTC.

The J gene is TRBJ2-1, the V gene TRBV7-2; D is ambiguous. The V end lost 6 bases, the J end lost 8 bases, and 20 bases lay between the germline ends. The germline gives CDR1 SGHTA, CDR2 FQGNSA. The CDR3 has 15 amino acids. CDR3 in DNA: TGTGCCAGCAGTCGGAAGTTGGTGGATGGGGATGAGCAGTTCTTC. It translates to CASSRKLVDGDEQFF.

The CDR3 sequence: CASSSWADTLNEQFF. The CDR3 bases are TGTGCCAGCAGCTCGTGGGCAGATACCCTCAATGAGCAGTTCTTC. The V gene is TRBV7-9, the J gene TRBJ2-1, with D unclear. V lost 4 bases and J lost 6, with 16 bases in between. The V gene's germline CDR1 is SEHNR and CDR2 FQNEAQ (reference sequence). The CDR3 contains 15 residues.

This sequence joins TRBV10-1 and TRBJ1-5; D ambiguous. The CDR3 extends over 12 amino acids. Germline loops: CDR1 WNHNN, CDR2 SYGVQD (reference sequence). V was pared by 7 bases and J by 7 bases, with 11 bases between. The CDR3 DNA is TGCGCCAGCATTCGTCGTTCACAGCCCCAGCATTTT. It encodes CASIRRSQPQHF.

This clone was seen just once. The genes are TRBV6-5 and TRBJ2-3; D tentatively fits TRBD1 or TRBD2 (5 bases each). Germline V gives CDR1 MNHEY, CDR2 SVGAGI. The V gene lost 2 bases and the J gene lost 0 bases, with 9 bases spanning the gap. The CDR3 is made up of 15 amino acids. CDR3 sequence (DNA): TGTGCCAGCAGTTACCGGGACGGAAGCACAGATACGCAGTATTTT. As protein: CASSYRDGSTDTQYF.

The rearrangement uses TRBV21-1 and TRBJ1-5; the table gives TRBD1 as D, unverified against the DNA. TRBV21-1 is listed as a pseudogene. The CDR3 runs 15 residues. The CDR3 region is CASSKALRGNQPQHF. The CDR3 DNA reads TGTGCCAGCAGCAAAGCCCTTAGGGGGAATCAGCCCCAGCATTTT.

The chain uses TRBV19 and TRBJ1-2; 7 bases line up with TRBD1. The CDR3 is 14 amino acids. The junction had 12 bases not matched to a gene; V was cut back by 6 bases and J by 8 bases. Per germline, CDR1 LNHDA and CDR2 SQIVND (reference sequence). The CDR3 region has the DNA TGTGCCAGTAGCAGGATGGGACAGCCACAAGGCTACACCTTC. This translates into CASSRMGQPQGYTF.

This clone is judged medium-sized. For the CDR3, the DNA is TGTGCCAGCAGTCCCCGAGGAAGGCCGGGGATGAACAATCAGCCCCAGCATTTT. This gives the protein CASSPRGRPGMNNQPQHF. The chain is built from TRBV27 and TRBJ1-5; the D is unclear. V lost 5 bases and J lost 3, with 23 bases in between. CDR1 and CDR2 from the germline V gene are MNHEY and SMNVEV (reference sequence). The CDR3 extends over 18 amino acids.

The chain combines TRBV6-5 with TRBJ2-7, with D perhaps matching TRBD1 (6 bases). CDR3 length: 15 residues. Trimming removed 0 bases from V and 5 bases from J, with 14 bases in between. From germline, CDR1 is MNHEY and CDR2 SVGAGI. The DNA of the CDR3 is TGTGCCAGCAGTTACTCGTCAACAGGGAAGAACGAGCAGTACTTC. It yields the protein CASSYSSTGKNEQYF.